This entry is about one T cell receptor (beta chain). These data are taken from a study of T cell responses to AZD1222 COVID-19 vaccine. Some clones are missing from TCRdb's copy, which holds only in-frame ones; the method was immunoSEQ multiplex PCR. The sample holds 150,000 to 200,000 clones; approximately 94% are singletons and the top ten take roughly 9.8%. With V trimmed by 0 bases and J by 5 bases, 6 bases remained unmatched. The CDR3 is made up of 15 amino acids. Germline-derived CDR1 and CDR2 are MNHNS and SASEGT. This clonotype was obtained from an adult in good health. This material consisted of peripheral blood, taken on day 0 of AZD1222 vaccination. The chain couples TRBV6-1 to TRBJ2-5, with 7 positions matching TRBD2. The CDR3 loop reads CASSEALVRGETQYF. CDR3 nucleotides: TGTGCCAGCAGTGAAGCGCTGGTGCGGGGGGAGACCCAGTACTTC.